The clone carrying this T cell receptor (beta chain) was detected many times. What it binds is not known. Researchers amplified the TCR beta CDR3 regions from RNA transcripts. The HTBI primer set served for first-round RT-PCR of the TCR CDR3. TCRdb reprocessed the multiplex PCR reads with MiXCR, giving one entry per CDR3 protein. Of 100,000 to 130,000 distinct CDR3 sequences in the sample, approximately 15% were seen once. This CDR3 has 14 amino acids. Germline V gene data show CDR1 as SQVTM and CDR2 as ANQGSEA. V lost 7 bases and J 1 base, leaving 16 bases between the germline ends. The sample comes from a study of T cells in Graves' hyperthyroidism and ophthalmopathy. General study points: A median around 6 months before onset, the model predicted ophthalmopathy. Ophthalmopathy could be told apart from stable hyperthyroidism with a 13 V-J model.

This chain uses TRBV29-1 with TRBJ1-1; D not certain. This clonotype originated in a woman aged 50 to 65 with Graves' hyperthyroidism. The sample was blood. The CDR3 region has the DNA TGCAGCGCTCAGCCCGGGCGGGGGAACACTGAAGCTTTCTTT. This encodes CSAQPGRGNTEAFF.